This T cell receptor (beta chain) derives from a study of Ad26.COV2.S vaccination and SARS-CoV-2 variants. Study context: The donor belonged to the COV1001 Ad26.COV2.S trial arm.

The protocol was immunoSEQ multiplex PCR, while the TCRdb copy is restricted to in-frame clones and leaves out a portion. The sample yields under 250,000 clones, around nine tenths seen once. With 0 bases removed from V and 5 bases from J, the gap between germline ends came to 21 bases. Germline V gene sequence: CDR1 SGDLS, CDR2 YYNGEE. The CDR3 totals 18 residues. Sample treatment: roughly 19 received Ad26.COV2.S at low or high dose, single or two shots; about 5 received placebo; per-sample allocation not given. On day 63 after the first injection, vaccine and placebo recipients gave samples. This chain links TRBV9 with TRBJ2-1; perhaps TRBD2 as D (7 bases). This sample comprised peripheral blood, obtained in a trial of Ad26.COV2.S vaccine versus placebo. The sequence derives from a person aged 18-60 years who received the Ad26.COV2.S COVID-19 vaccine or a placebo. The CDR3 nucleotides are TGTGCCAGCAGCGTAGTATATGGTATCGGGGGGCCGAACAATGAGCAGTTCTTC. The encoded protein is CASSVVYGIGGPNNEQFF.